The next 15 T cell receptor beta chains were all read from a single sample in a study of shared clonotypes between healthy human individuals. Here immunoSEQ multiplex PCR was the method, and the copy in TCRdb shows in-frame clones only, minus some. The table lists approximately 2.3 million clones, more than 80% of them singletons. Sequencing input: naive CD4+ T cells from PBMCs. Subset noted: CD45RA+ positively selected. The receptors derive from a man between 18 and 35 years old in good health. Some clones in this sample may be carry-over from other donors' samples.

The chain combines TRBV4-2 with TRBJ2-7, with 15 bases matching TRBD2. Trimming at V came to 3 bases and at J to 5 bases, leaving 14 bases not matched to a gene. This CDR3 is built from 19 residues. Germline V CDR1 and CDR2: LGHNA, YNFKEQ. This CDR3 reads CASSHPLGRGLAGGDEQYF. The CDR3 DNA follows: TGTGCCAGCAGCCATCCCCTCGGACGCGGACTAGCGGGAGGGGACGAGCAGTACTTC.

J is TRBJ2-3 and V is TRBV5-1; D gene unclear. The V and J ends lost 4 bases and 0 bases respectively, with 12 bases between them. The CDR3 covers 15 residues. Per germline, CDR1 SGHRS and CDR2 YFSETQ. The CDR3 spells CASSQPLASTDTQYF. CDR3 sequence (DNA): TGCGCCAGCAGCCAGCCATTGGCTAGCACAGATACGCAGTATTTT.

The rearrangement uses TRBV5-1 and TRBJ1-2; 9 bases align to TRBD1. There are 15 residues in the CDR3. From germline, CDR1 is SGHRS and CDR2 YFSETQ. V trimming: 3 bases; J trimming: 4 bases; junction bases outside the gene matches: 7. This chain's CDR3 is CASSSPGQGSYGYTF. The DNA of the CDR3 is TGCGCCAGCAGCTCGCCGGGACAGGGCAGCTATGGCTACACCTTC.

V and J are TRBV2 and TRBJ1-1; 9 nucleotides agree with TRBD1. The CDR3 covers 13 residues. Germline V gives CDR1 SNHLY, CDR2 FYNNEI. The V gene end was trimmed by 7 bases and the J gene end by 1 base; junction bases not matched to a gene: 1. The CDR3 DNA reads as TGTGCCAGCATGGGACAGGGGAACACTGAAGCTTTCTTT. Protein sequence: CASMGQGNTEAFF.

A single count supports this clone. The sample holds other DNA sequences that translate to the same CDR3. The gene calls are TRBV5-1 and TRBJ2-5; D is uncertain. Trimming removed 0 bases from V and 4 bases from J, with 10 bases in between. Germline loops: CDR1 SGHRS, CDR2 YFSETQ. The CDR3 is 14 residues long. CDR3: CASSLEGMGETQYF. DNA of the CDR3: TGCGCCAGCAGCTTGGAGGGAATGGGAGAGACCCAGTACTTC. Variable domain in full (rest from reference TRBV5-1 and TRBJ2-5): KAGVTQTPRYLIKTRGQQVTLSCSPISGHRSVSWYQQTPGQGLQFLFEYFSETQRNKGNFPGRFSGRQFSNSRSEMNVSTLELGDSALYLCASSLEGMGETQYFGPGTRLLVL.

The chain links TRBV5-8 to TRBJ1-5; no clear D gene. V lost 1 base and J 4 bases, leaving 6 bases between the germline ends. Germline CDR1 reads SGHTS; CDR2 reads YDEGEE. The length of the CDR3 is 13 residues. The CDR3 loop reads CASSLQPNQPQHF. The CDR3 DNA follows: TGTGCCAGCAGCTTGCAGCCGAATCAGCCCCAGCATTTT. Full variable domain (rest looked up from reference TRBV5-8 and TRBJ1-5): EAGVTQSPTHLIKTRGQQATLRCSPISGHTSVYWYQQALGLGLQFLLWYDEGEERNRGNFPPRFSGRQFPNYSSELNVNALELEDSALYLCASSLQPNQPQHFGDGTRLSIL.

This chain uses TRBV18 with TRBJ2-1; 8 bases map to TRBD1. Trimming took 5 bases from V and 4 from J; bases not matched to a gene: 10. CDR3 size: 16 residues. CDR1 KGHSH and CDR2 LQKENI come from the germline V gene. CDR3 in amino acids: CASSSGQGLIYNEQFF. CDR3 coding DNA: TGTGCCAGCTCATCAGGACAGGGATTAATATACAATGAGCAGTTCTTC.

On this clone: The sample has other DNA sequences that encode this CDR3 too. This rearrangement joins TRBV5-4 to TRBJ2-5, with 9 nucleotides matching TRBD1. Germline assignment: CDR1 SGHNT and CDR2 YYREEE (reference sequence). V dropped 2 bases and J dropped 2; count of bases not matched to a gene: 1. This CDR3 is 14 amino acids long. The CDR3 DNA follows: TGTGCCAGCAGCTTTGGACAGGGGCAAGAGACCCAGTACTTC. Translated, it gives CASSFGQGQETQYF.

The chain has TRBV4-2 and TRBJ1-2; D uncertain. V shed 4 bases and J shed 4 bases, with 22 bases lying between them. Germline CDR1 and CDR2: LGHNA and YNFKEQ. This CDR3 is 17 amino acids long. The CDR3 is CASSPGDTDFLPYGYTF. The CDR3 DNA follows: TGTGCCAGCAGCCCGGGAGACACAGATTTTTTGCCCTATGGCTACACCTTC.

This clone was observed a single time. J is TRBJ2-7 and V is TRBV6-6; 9 bases agree with TRBD2. The germline V gene encodes CDR1 MNHNY and CDR2 SVGAGI (reference sequence). J lost 0 bases, V lost 6 bases, and 9 bases had no gene match. This CDR3 has 16 amino acids. As DNA, the CDR3 is TGTGCCAGCAGCCGAAAGGGGCGGGAGGGCTCCTACGAGCAGTACTTC. Amino acid sequence: CASSRKGREGSYEQYF.

The chain carries TRBV18 and TRBJ2-3; the match to TRBD2 covers 9 bases. CDR1 and CDR2 from the germline V gene are KGHSH and LQKENI. V was pared by 3 bases and J by 4 bases, with 5 bases of the junction left unmatched. The length of the CDR3 is 15 residues. The CDR3 spells CASSPLAGESDTQYF. The CDR3 DNA is TGTGCCAGCTCACCTTTAGCGGGAGAATCAGATACGCAGTATTTT.

The rearrangement links TRBV18 to TRBJ2-3; a weak D match, TRBD1 (6 bases). The CDR3 has 14 amino acids. Trimming removed 6 bases at V and 0 bases at J, with 10 bases between. Germline values: CDR1 KGHSH, CDR2 LQKENI. CDR3 bases: TGTGCCAGCTCGGGGGCCTCTAGCACAGATACGCAGTATTTT. Its translation is CASSGASSTDTQYF.

V gene TRBV9 combines with J gene TRBJ1-5, with D perhaps matching TRBD1 (5 bases). CDR1 SGDLS and CDR2 YYNGEE come from the germline V gene. There are 17 residues in the CDR3. The CDR3 spells CASAAGTEPRGNQPQHF. The CDR3 nucleotides read TGTGCAAGCGCCGCCGGGACGGAGCCTCGAGGCAATCAGCCCCAGCATTTT.

This clone was seen just once. The rearrangement uses TRBV18 and TRBJ1-1; the D gene is possibly TRBD1 (5 bases). The CDR3 consists of 16 residues. Per the germline V gene, CDR1 is KGHSH and CDR2 is LQKENI. Trimming took 0 bases from V and 1 from J, leaving 12 bases between them. CDR3: CASSPPGRVRNTEAFF. The DNA of the CDR3 is TGTGCCAGCTCACCACCGGGCAGGGTAAGGAACACTGAAGCTTTCTTT.

The rearrangement uses TRBV29-1 and TRBJ1-1; 8 nucleotides match TRBD1. CDR1 and CDR2 from the germline V gene are SQVTM and ANQGSEA. The CDR3 contains 14 residues. J was trimmed by 7 bases and V by 5 bases; bases with no gene match: 12. The CDR3 region is CSVQGQGTTFEAFF. The DNA of the CDR3 is TGCAGCGTTCAAGGACAGGGAACCACCTTTGAAGCTTTCTTT.